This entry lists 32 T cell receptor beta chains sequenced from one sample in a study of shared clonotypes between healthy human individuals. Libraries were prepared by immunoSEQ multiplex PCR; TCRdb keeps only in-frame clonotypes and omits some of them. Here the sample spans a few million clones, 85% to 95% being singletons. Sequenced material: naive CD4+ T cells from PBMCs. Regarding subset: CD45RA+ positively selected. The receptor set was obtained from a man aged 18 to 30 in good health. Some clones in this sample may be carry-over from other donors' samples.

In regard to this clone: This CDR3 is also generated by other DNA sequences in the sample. CDR3 residues: CASSPLAGGSYEQYF. The CDR3 DNA reads as TGTGCCAGCAGCCCACTAGCGGGAGGATCCTACGAGCAGTACTTC. This chain connects TRBV7-9 to TRBJ2-7, with 12 bases that match TRBD2. This CDR3 is 15 amino acids long. The germline gives CDR1 SEHNR, CDR2 FQNEAQ (reference sequence). V shed 5 bases and J 1 base; nucleotides not matched to a gene: 3.

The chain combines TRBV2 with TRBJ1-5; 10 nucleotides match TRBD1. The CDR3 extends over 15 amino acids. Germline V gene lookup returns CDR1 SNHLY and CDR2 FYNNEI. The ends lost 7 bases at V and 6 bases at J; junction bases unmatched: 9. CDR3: CASTYSGQGSQPQHF. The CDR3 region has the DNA TGTGCCAGCACCTACTCGGGACAGGGGAGTCAGCCCCAGCATTTT.

This CDR3 is CASSLGREVFFETQYF. The DNA of the CDR3 is TGTGCCAGCAGTTTAGGGCGGGAGGTATTTTTTGAGACCCAGTACTTC. V usage is TRBV27 and J usage is TRBJ2-5, with TRBD2 matching over 8 bases. Trimming took 2 bases from V and 5 from J; bases not matched to a gene: 10. CDR1 and CDR2 from the germline V gene are MNHEY and SMNVEV (reference sequence). There are 16 residues in the CDR3.

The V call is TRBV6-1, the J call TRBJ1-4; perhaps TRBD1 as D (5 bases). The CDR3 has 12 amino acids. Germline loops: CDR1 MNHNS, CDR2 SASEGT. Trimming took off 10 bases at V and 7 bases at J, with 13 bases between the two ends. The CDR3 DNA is TGTGCCACCGGGACTGGTAGTGAAAAACTGTTTTTT. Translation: CATGTGSEKLFF.

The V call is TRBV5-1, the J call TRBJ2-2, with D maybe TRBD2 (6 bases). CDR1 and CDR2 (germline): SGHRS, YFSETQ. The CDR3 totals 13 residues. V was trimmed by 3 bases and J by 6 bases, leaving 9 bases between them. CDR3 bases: TGCGCCAGCAGCTGGAGGGGCGCCGGGGAGCTGTTTTTT. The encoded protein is CASSWRGAGELFF.

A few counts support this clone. The CDR3, as DNA: TGTGCCAGCAGCTTAGCGCCGGAAGGCACTGAAGCTTTCTTT. This codes for CASSLAPEGTEAFF. This chain joins TRBV7-8 and TRBJ1-1; D gene ambiguous. Trimming shortened V by 0 bases and J by 4 bases, and 9 bases separated the two germline ends. Germline lookup yields CDR1 SGHVS and CDR2 FQNEAQ. This CDR3 spans 14 amino acids.

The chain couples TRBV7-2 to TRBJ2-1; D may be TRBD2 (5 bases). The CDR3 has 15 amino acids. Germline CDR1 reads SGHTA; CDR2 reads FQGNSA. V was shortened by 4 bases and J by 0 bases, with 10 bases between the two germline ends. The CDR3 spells CASSSTRGSYNEQFF. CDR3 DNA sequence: TGTGCCAGCAGCTCCACTAGAGGCTCCTACAATGAGCAGTTCTTC.

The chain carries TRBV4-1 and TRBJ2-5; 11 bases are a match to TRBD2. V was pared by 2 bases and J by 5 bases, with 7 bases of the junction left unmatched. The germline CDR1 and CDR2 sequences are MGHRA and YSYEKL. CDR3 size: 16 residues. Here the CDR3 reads CASSQKLAGVGETQYF. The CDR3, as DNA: TGCGCCAGCAGCCAAAAACTAGCGGGAGTCGGTGAGACCCAGTACTTC.

The CDR3 sequence: CASSETAGGNYGYTF. For the CDR3, the DNA is TGTGCCAGCAGTGAAACCGCAGGGGGCAACTATGGCTACACCTTC. The rearrangement joins TRBV25-1 to TRBJ1-2; 8 bases map to TRBD1. This CDR3 region has 15 residues. V shed 2 bases, J shed 2 bases, and the junction held 4 bases outside the gene matches. In germline, CDR1 is MGHDK, CDR2 SYGVNS.

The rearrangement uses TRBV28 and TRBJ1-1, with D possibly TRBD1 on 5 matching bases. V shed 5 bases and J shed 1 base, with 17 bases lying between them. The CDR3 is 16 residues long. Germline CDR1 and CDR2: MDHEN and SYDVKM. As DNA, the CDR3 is TGTGCCAGCAGTCCCACAACCCCCGGGGGGAACACTGAAGCTTTCTTT. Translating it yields CASSPTTPGGNTEAFF.

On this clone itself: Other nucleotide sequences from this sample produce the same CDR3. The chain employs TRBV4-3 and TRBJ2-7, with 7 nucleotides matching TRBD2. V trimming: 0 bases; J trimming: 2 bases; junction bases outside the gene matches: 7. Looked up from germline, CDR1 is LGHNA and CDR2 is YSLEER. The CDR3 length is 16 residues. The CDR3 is CASSQDRASGAYEQYF. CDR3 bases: TGCGCCAGCAGCCAAGATCGAGCTAGCGGAGCCTACGAGCAGTACTTC.

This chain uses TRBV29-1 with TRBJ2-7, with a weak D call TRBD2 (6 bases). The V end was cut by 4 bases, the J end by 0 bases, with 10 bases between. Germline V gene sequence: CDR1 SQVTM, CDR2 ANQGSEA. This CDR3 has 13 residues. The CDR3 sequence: CSVGAGYSYEQYF. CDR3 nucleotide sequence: TGCAGCGTTGGGGCGGGATACTCCTACGAGCAGTACTTC.

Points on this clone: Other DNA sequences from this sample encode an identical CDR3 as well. The CDR3 is CASSLGVSGNTIYF. As DNA, the CDR3 is TGCGCCAGCAGCTTGGGTGTCTCTGGAAACACCATATATTTT. V and J are TRBV5-1 and TRBJ1-3; D is undetermined. The CDR3 loop spans 14 amino acids. Germline-derived CDR1 and CDR2 are SGHRS and YFSETQ. V lost 0 bases to trimming and J lost 0 bases, with 4 bases between them.

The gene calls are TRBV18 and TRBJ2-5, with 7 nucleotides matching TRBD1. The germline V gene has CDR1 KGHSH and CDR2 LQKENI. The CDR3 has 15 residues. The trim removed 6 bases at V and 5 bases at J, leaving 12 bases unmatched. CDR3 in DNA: TGTGCCAGCTCGCCCGGGACAGACCCTCGGGAGACCCAGTACTTC. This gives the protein CASSPGTDPRETQYF.

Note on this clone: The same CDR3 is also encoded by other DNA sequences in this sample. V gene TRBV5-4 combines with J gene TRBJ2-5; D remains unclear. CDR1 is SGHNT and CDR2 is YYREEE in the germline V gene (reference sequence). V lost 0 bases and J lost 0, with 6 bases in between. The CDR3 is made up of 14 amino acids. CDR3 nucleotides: TGTGCCAGCAGCTTGGCCGGAAACCAAGAGACCCAGTACTTC. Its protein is CASSLAGNQETQYF. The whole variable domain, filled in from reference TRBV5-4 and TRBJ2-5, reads ETGVTQSPTHLIKTRGQQVTLRCSSQSGHNTVSWYQQALGQGPQFIFQYYREEENGRGNFPPRFSGLQFPNYSSELNVNALELDDSALYLCASSLAGNQETQYFGPGTRLLVL.

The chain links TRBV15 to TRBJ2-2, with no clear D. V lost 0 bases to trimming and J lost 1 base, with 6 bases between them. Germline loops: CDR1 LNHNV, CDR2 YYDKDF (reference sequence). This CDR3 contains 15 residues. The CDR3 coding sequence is TGTGCCACCAGCAGAGATCGCCTGAACACCGGGGAGCTGTTTTTT. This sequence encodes CATSRDRLNTGELFF.

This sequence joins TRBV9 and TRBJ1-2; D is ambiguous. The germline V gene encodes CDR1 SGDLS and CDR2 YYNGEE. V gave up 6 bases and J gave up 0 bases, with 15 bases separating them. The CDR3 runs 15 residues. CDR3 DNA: TGTGCCAGCACCACGGGAGGGCGGGCTAACTATGGCTACACCTTC. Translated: CASTTGGRANYGYTF.

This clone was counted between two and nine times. CDR3 DNA: TGTGCCAGCAGTGGAATAACTGAAGCTTTCTTT. Translation: CASSGITEAFF. V usage is TRBV25-1 and J usage is TRBJ1-1; D call uncertain. Trimming removed 4 bases from V and 5 bases from J, with 5 bases in between. The CDR3 length is 11 residues. CDR1 is MGHDK, CDR2 SYGVNS, per germline. Based on the CDR3 plus reference TRBV25-1 and TRBJ1-1, the full variable domain is EADIYQTPRYLVIGTGKKITLECSQTMGHDKMYWYQQDPGMELHLIHYSYGVNSTEKGDLSSESTVSRIRTEHFPLTLESARPSHTSQYLCASSGITEAFFGQGTRLTVV.

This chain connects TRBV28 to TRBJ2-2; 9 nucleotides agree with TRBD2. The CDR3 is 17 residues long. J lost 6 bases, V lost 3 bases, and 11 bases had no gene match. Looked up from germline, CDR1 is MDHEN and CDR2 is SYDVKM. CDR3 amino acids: CASSFRRLAVRPGELFF. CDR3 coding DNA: TGTGCCAGCAGTTTTCGTCGACTAGCGGTTCGTCCCGGGGAGCTGTTTTTT.

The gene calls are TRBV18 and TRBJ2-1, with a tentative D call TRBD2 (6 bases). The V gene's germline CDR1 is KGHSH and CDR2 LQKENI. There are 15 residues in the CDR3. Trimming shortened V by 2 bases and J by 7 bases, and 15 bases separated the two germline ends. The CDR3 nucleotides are TGTGCCAGCTCACCAGGGTGGAGGGTCGGGAATGAGCAGTTCTTC. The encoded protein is CASSPGWRVGNEQFF.

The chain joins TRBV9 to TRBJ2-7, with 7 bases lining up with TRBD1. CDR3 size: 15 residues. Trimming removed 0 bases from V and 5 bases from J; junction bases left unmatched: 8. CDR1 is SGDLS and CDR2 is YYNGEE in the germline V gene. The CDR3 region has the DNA TGTGCCAGCAGCGTAGAAGGGACAGTGGGTCACGAGCAGTACTTC. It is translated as CASSVEGTVGHEQYF.

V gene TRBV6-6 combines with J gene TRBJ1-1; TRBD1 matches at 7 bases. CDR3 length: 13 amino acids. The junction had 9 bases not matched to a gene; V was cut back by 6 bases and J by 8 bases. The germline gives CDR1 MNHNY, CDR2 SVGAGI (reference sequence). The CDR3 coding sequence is TGTGCCAGCAGGGAGTGGGAACAGGGGGAAGCTTTCTTT. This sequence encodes CASREWEQGEAFF.

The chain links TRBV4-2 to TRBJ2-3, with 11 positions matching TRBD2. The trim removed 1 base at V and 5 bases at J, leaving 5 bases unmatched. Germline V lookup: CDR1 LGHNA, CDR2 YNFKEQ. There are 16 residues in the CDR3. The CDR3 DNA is TGTGCCAGCAGCCAAGGACCTCTAGCGGGGGGAGATACGCAGTATTTT. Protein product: CASSQGPLAGGDTQYF.

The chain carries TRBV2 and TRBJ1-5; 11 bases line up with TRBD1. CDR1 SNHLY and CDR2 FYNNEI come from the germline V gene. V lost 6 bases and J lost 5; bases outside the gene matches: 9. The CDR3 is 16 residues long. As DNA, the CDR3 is TGTGCCAGCAGCGGACAGGGGGCGAGCCCTTATCAGCCCCAGCATTTT. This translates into CASSGQGASPYQPQHF.

CDR3 nucleotides: TGTGCCAGCAGCTTAGCGGGAGGCACCGGGGAGCTGTTTTTT. Its translation: CASSLAGGTGELFF. The rearrangement joins TRBV11-3 to TRBJ2-2, with TRBD2 identical over 7 bases. CDR3 size: 14 residues. Germline V gene sequence: CDR1 SGHNT, CDR2 YENEEA. V shed 1 base and J 4 bases; nucleotides not matched to a gene: 0.

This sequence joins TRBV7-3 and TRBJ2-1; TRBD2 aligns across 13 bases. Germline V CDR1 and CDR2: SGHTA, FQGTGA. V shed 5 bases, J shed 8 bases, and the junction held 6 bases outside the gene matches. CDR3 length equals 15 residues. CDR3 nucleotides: TGTGCCAGCAGCCTAGGGACTAGCGGGAACTATGAGCAGTTCTTC. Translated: CASSLGTSGNYEQFF.

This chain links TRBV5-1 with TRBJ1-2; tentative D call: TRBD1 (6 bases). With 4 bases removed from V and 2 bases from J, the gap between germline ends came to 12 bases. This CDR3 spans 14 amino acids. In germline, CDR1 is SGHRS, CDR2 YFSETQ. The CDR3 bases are TGCGCCAGCAGCGCCCAGGGGTACAACTATGGCTACACCTTC. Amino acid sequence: CASSAQGYNYGYTF.

The CDR3 is CASSPERAYEQYF. The CDR3 coding sequence is TGTGCCAGCAGTCCGGAAAGAGCCTACGAGCAGTACTTC. The V gene is TRBV6-5, the J gene TRBJ2-7; no firm D call. Trimming took 5 bases from V and 2 from J, leaving 10 bases between them. The CDR3 is 13 amino acids. The germline V gene encodes CDR1 MNHEY and CDR2 SVGAGI.

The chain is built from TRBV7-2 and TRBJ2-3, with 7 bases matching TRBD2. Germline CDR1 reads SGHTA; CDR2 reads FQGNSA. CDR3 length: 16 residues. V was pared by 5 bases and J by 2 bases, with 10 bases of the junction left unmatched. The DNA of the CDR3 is TGTGCCAGCAGCCGCCGGGACTACCTATACACAGATACGCAGTATTTT. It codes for CASSRRDYLYTDTQYF.

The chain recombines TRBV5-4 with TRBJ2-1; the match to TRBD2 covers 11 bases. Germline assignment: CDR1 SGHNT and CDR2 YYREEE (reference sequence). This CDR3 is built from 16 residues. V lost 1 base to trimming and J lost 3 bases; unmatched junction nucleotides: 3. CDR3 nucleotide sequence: TGTGCCAGCAGCTTGACTAGCGGGAGAGTCTACAATGAGCAGTTCTTC. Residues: CASSLTSGRVYNEQFF.

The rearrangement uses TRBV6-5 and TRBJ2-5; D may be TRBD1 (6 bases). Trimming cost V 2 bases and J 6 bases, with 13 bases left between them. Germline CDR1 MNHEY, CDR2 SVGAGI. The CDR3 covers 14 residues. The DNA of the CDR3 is TGTGCCAGCAGTTACACCGGGACATTGAAGACCCAGTACTTC. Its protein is CASSYTGTLKTQYF.

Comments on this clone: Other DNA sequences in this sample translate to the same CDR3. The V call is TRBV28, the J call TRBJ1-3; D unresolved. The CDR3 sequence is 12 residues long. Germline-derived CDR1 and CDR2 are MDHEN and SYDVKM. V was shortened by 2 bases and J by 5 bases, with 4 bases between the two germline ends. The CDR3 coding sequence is TGTGCCAGCAGTTTAAGCCGAAACACCATATATTTT. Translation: CASSLSRNTIYF.